Shown below are 23 T cell receptor beta chains from a single sample sequenced in a study of vaccination effects on CD4 cells after COVID-19. No antigen has been assigned to these receptors. Sequencing used immunoSEQ multiplex PCR; TCRdb keeps in-frame clones, though not all of them. Found here are about 46,000 clones, under 85% of them singletons; the top ten hold more than 13%. Using viral peptide pools, the ViraFEST assay grew out antigen-specific CD4+ T cells prior to sequencing. With approximately ten days of culture completed, CD4+ T cells were isolated. Participants completed two doses of the BNT162b2 or mRNA-1273 vaccine. Sequenced material: CD4+ T cells from PBMCs cultured with HCoV-OC43 spike peptides, taken after COVID-19 vaccination. Subset noted: HCoV-OC43 spike overlapping peptide pool stimulation. All receptors come from a human donor who received a COVID-19 vaccine.

The V gene is TRBV18, the J gene TRBJ2-3; D gene uncertain. The CDR3 is 14 amino acids. The V end was cut by 3 bases, the J end by 2 bases, with 9 bases between. Germline loops: CDR1 KGHSH, CDR2 LQKENI. This CDR3 is CASSPARHTDTQYF. The DNA for the CDR3 is TGTGCCAGCTCACCTGCTAGACACACAGATACGCAGTATTTT.

The V and J genes are TRBV24-1 and TRBJ1-2; D remains ambiguous. The germline CDR1 and CDR2 sequences are KGHDR and SFDVKD. V gave up 9 bases and J gave up 0 bases, with 13 bases separating them. The CDR3 extends over 14 amino acids. CDR3 amino acids: CATRGQEPNYGYTF. CDR3 sequence (DNA): TGTGCCACCCGCGGGCAGGAACCTAACTATGGCTACACCTTC.

The chain links TRBV20-1 to TRBJ2-7; D unclear. The CDR3 totals 11 residues. The V gene's germline CDR1 is DFQATT and CDR2 SNEGSKA (reference sequence). With 5 bases removed from V and 7 bases from J, the gap between germline ends came to 12 bases. The CDR3 nucleotides are TGCAGTGCTGCCCCTTCGCGGGAGCAGTACTTC. Its protein product is CSAAPSREQYF.

The V and J genes are TRBV6-5 and TRBJ2-7; D not resolved. V shed 2 bases and J shed 7 bases, with 15 bases lying between them. Germline V gives CDR1 MNHEY, CDR2 SVGAGI. The CDR3 extends over 14 amino acids. The CDR3 DNA reads TGTGCCAGCAGTTACGTGGGTCCCTTGGGTGAGCAGTACTTC. Protein sequence: CASSYVGPLGEQYF.

J is TRBJ1-6 and V is TRBV13; D unclear. This CDR3 comprises 14 residues. The germline V gene has CDR1 PRHDT and CDR2 FYEKMQ (reference sequence). The V end lost 1 base, the J end lost 7 bases, and 8 bases lay between the germline ends. The CDR3 DNA is TGTGCCAGCAGCTTAGCCCCTTTAAATTCACCCCTCCACTTT. It translates to CASSLAPLNSPLHF.

This rearrangement joins TRBV4-2 to TRBJ2-1, with TRBD2 matching over 12 bases. From germline, CDR1 is LGHNA and CDR2 YNFKEQ. V trimming: 5 bases; J trimming: 13 bases; junction bases outside the gene matches: 9. The CDR3 extends over 14 amino acids. The CDR3 loop is CASSFSSGRGRQFF. The CDR3 DNA sequence: TGTGCCAGCAGCTTCTCTAGCGGGAGGGGTCGACAGTTCTTC.

The chain couples TRBV25-1 to TRBJ1-4, with TRBD1 matching over 9 bases. The CDR3 has 15 residues. V shed 4 bases, J shed 8 bases, and the junction held 8 bases outside the gene matches. Germline V gives CDR1 MGHDK, CDR2 SYGVNS. Here the CDR3 reads CASSVGGTGSEKLFF. The CDR3, as DNA: TGTGCCAGCAGTGTCGGCGGGACAGGGAGCGAAAAACTGTTTTTT.

In this sample, this clone turned up a few times. The chain couples TRBV19 to TRBJ2-7; 12 positions match TRBD2. CDR1 LNHDA and CDR2 SQIVND come from the germline V gene (reference sequence). This CDR3 is built from 15 residues. The V gene end was trimmed by 9 bases and the J gene end by 2 bases; junction bases not matched to a gene: 8. The CDR3 coding sequence is TGTGCCAGCCGACTCTCTAGCGGGGGGGCCTACGAGCAGTACTTC. It codes for CASRLSSGGAYEQYF. Using reference TRBV19 and TRBJ2-7 for the parts outside the CDR3, the full variable domain is DGGITQSPKYLFRKEGQNVTLSCEQNLNHDAMYWYRQDPGQGLRLIYYSQIVNDFQKGDIAEGYSVSREKKESFPLTVTSAQKNPTAFYLCASRLSSGGAYEQYFGPGTRLTVT.

This chain joins TRBV7-2 and TRBJ2-1; TRBD2 matches at 12 bases. The CDR3 spans 15 residues. V shed 4 bases, J shed 6 bases, and the junction held 4 bases outside the gene matches. Germline-derived CDR1 and CDR2 are SGHTA and FQGNSA. The CDR3 protein is CASSSLAGGLNEQFF. The CDR3 region has the DNA TGTGCCAGCAGCTCTCTAGCGGGGGGGCTCAATGAGCAGTTCTTC.

The chain employs TRBV6-5 and TRBJ2-2; D not resolved. V was cut by 6 bases and J by 4 bases, with 6 bases left in between. The CDR3 runs to 12 residues. The germline gives CDR1 MNHEY, CDR2 SVGAGI. As DNA, the CDR3 is TGTGCCAGCAGCTCGGTCACCGGGGAGCTGTTTTTT. Translation: CASSSVTGELFF.

V and J are TRBV2 and TRBJ1-2, with D tentatively TRBD1 (5 bases). Germline CDR1 is SNHLY and CDR2 is FYNNEI. V was clipped by 3 bases and J by 8 bases, with 10 bases between them. The CDR3 loop spans 12 amino acids. The CDR3 region has the DNA TGTGCCAGCAGTGATAGCAGGGCCGGCTACACCTTC. It yields the protein CASSDSRAGYTF.

A few counts support this clone. The chain uses TRBV7-8 and TRBJ2-7; possibly TRBD1 for D (5 bases). Germline assignment: CDR1 SGHVS and CDR2 FQNEAQ. The CDR3 extends over 12 amino acids. V was shortened by 5 bases and J by 3 bases, with 8 bases between the two germline ends. CDR3 protein: CASSPTGYEQYF. CDR3 in DNA: TGTGCCAGCAGCCCAACAGGCTACGAGCAGTACTTC.

The chain links TRBV18 to TRBJ2-5; D might be TRBD1 (5 bases). This CDR3 is built from 15 residues. Germline loops: CDR1 KGHSH, CDR2 LQKENI. Trimming pared 3 bases from V and 5 bases from J, leaving 16 bases between. DNA of the CDR3: TGTGCCAGCTCACCCTTAGAAGGGGCTCTCGAGACCCAGTACTTC. Translation: CASSPLEGALETQYF.

V is TRBV30 and J is TRBJ1-5; D gene ambiguous. V gave up 8 bases and J gave up 3 bases, with 14 bases separating them. Per germline, CDR1 GTSNPN and CDR2 SVGIG (reference sequence). CDR3 length equals 13 residues. CDR3 in amino acids: CAAGRQDNQPQHF. The CDR3 DNA is TGTGCCGCCGGGAGGCAGGACAATCAGCCCCAGCATTTT.

V gene TRBV6-5 combines with J gene TRBJ2-5, with 9 positions matching TRBD1. Germline CDR1 is MNHEY and CDR2 is SVGAGI. V shed 7 bases and J 7 bases; nucleotides not matched to a gene: 10. This CDR3 has 14 amino acids. The CDR3 loop is CASKPDRGLGTQYF. CDR3 nucleotide sequence: TGTGCCAGCAAACCGGACAGGGGATTGGGGACCCAGTACTTC.

The chain joins TRBV18 to TRBJ1-5, with D unresolved. V lost 2 bases and J 4 bases, leaving 6 bases between the germline ends. Germline V gene lookup returns CDR1 KGHSH and CDR2 LQKENI. The CDR3 runs to 13 residues. The CDR3 loop is CASSPVGNQPQHF. CDR3 in DNA: TGTGCCAGCTCACCAGTAGGGAATCAGCCCCAGCATTTT.

The chain links TRBV7-9 to TRBJ1-2, with TRBD1 identical over 8 bases. Germline trimming cut 2 bases from V and 8 bases from J; bases unmatched to any gene: 4. The CDR3 is 13 residues long. CDR1 and CDR2 (germline): SEHNR, FQNEAQ (reference sequence). The CDR3 bases are TGTGCCAGCAGCTTAACGGACAGGGAGGGCTACACCTTC. The encoded protein is CASSLTDREGYTF.

This clone was counted a single time. This rearrangement joins TRBV5-1 to TRBJ2-1, with 12 positions matching TRBD2. CDR3 length: 15 residues. The V gene's germline CDR1 is SGHRS and CDR2 YFSETQ. V lost 4 bases and J lost 6; bases outside the gene matches: 5. CDR3: CASSPGLAGPNEQFF. The CDR3 region has the DNA TGCGCCAGCAGCCCGGGACTAGCGGGCCCCAATGAGCAGTTCTTC.

V usage is TRBV9 and J usage is TRBJ2-7; 7 bases are shared with TRBD1. The trim removed 3 bases at V and 2 bases at J, leaving 8 bases unmatched. The CDR3 has 15 residues. Germline-derived CDR1 and CDR2 are SGDLS and YYNGEE. The CDR3 spells CASSAQNRGPYEQYF. The CDR3 DNA sequence: TGTGCCAGCAGCGCCCAAAACAGGGGACCCTACGAGCAGTACTTC.

The chain employs TRBV10-3 and TRBJ2-4, with TRBD2 matching 15 bases. J was trimmed by 9 bases and V by 10 bases; bases with no gene match: 7. Germline CDR1 is ENHRY and CDR2 is SYGVKD. The CDR3 is made up of 14 amino acids. The CDR3: CATGLAGGGGIQYF. CDR3 coding DNA: TGTGCCACCGGACTAGCGGGAGGGGGAGGCATTCAGTACTTC.

V is TRBV11-2 and J is TRBJ1-5; D is unresolved. CDR3 length equals 16 residues. Trimming took off 0 bases at V and 0 bases at J, with 9 bases between the two ends. The germline CDR1 and CDR2 sequences are SGHAT and FQNNGV. The CDR3 DNA sequence: TGTGCCAGCAGCTTAGATCGCCCCCATAGCAATCAGCCCCAGCATTTT. Its protein product is CASSLDRPHSNQPQHF. The full variable domain, its missing parts supplied by reference TRBV11-2 and TRBJ1-5, is EAGVAQSPRYKIIEKRQSVAFWCNPISGHATLYWYQQILGQGPKLLIQFQNNGVVDDSQLPKDRFSAERLKGVDSTLKIQPAKLEDSAVYLCASSLDRPHSNQPQHFGDGTRLSIL.

The genes are TRBV13 and TRBJ2-7; TRBD1 might be the D (6 bases). The CDR3 is 13 amino acids. Deletions cut 5 bases from V and 5 bases from J, with 13 bases between. Looked up from germline, CDR1 is PRHDT and CDR2 is FYEKMQ (reference sequence). The CDR3 loop reads CASSRTGLHEQYF. The DNA for the CDR3 is TGTGCCAGCAGCCGAACAGGGTTACACGAGCAGTACTTC.

The chain carries TRBV2 and TRBJ1-5; D gene uncertain. V was cut by 6 bases and J by 7 bases, with 13 bases left in between. Germline V CDR1 and CDR2: SNHLY, FYNNEI. The CDR3 has 13 amino acids. Here the CDR3 DNA reads TGTGCCAGCAGGCTCGGAACACCCCAGCCCCAGCATTTT. Its protein product is CASRLGTPQPQHF.